This TCR beta chain derives from a study of blood T cell repertoires in COVID-19. As for the study in general: Samples came from the United States, Italy and Spain, spanning acute and convalescent COVID-19. Nucleic acid was either cDNA or gDNA, and it came from T cells, B-cell-depleted T cells, or PBMCs.

Profiling relied on immunoSEQ multiplex PCR, and the TCRdb table lists in-frame clones only, not all of them. The data show fewer than 200,000 clones, with about 86% seen just once and around 3.6% held by the top ten. Per germline, CDR1 SGHTA and CDR2 FQGNSA. With V trimmed by 5 bases and J by 2 bases, 4 bases remained unmatched. The CDR3 covers 16 residues. The source is a woman aged 45-65 years in a cohort exposed to, infected with or recovered from COVID-19 (not recorded which). V gene TRBV7-2 combines with J gene TRBJ2-2, with TRBD2 matching 11 bases. Sequenced material: PBMCs or T cells enriched from blood (not recorded which). The CDR3 DNA is TGTGCCAGCAGCCCTCTAGCGGGGGGAAACACCGGGGAGCTGTTTTTT. Its translation is CASSPLAGGNTGELFF.